This section outlines one T cell receptor (beta chain) sequence together with its context. These data come from a study of blood T cell repertoires in COVID-19. Study-wide background: Sites across the United States, Italy and Spain contributed samples from acute and convalescent COVID-19. Nucleic acid was either cDNA or gDNA, and it came from T cells, B-cell-depleted T cells, or PBMCs.

Original analysis: Using reference gene primer amplification, nucleated cell counts were estimated. The assay was immunoSEQ multiplex PCR, and TCRdb's table has in-frame clones only and misses some. V, J and clone size were drawn from that table, and D and trimming were deduced from the DNA. Among around 210,000 clones, roughly 85% were seen once, and the ten largest hold 5.1%. Germline CDR1 SNHLY, CDR2 FYNNEI. V was pared by 8 bases and J by 0 bases, with 13 bases between. The CDR3 length is 14 residues. Seattle patient enrollment occurred during active infection, with longitudinal follow-up thereafter.

The chain couples TRBV2 to TRBJ1-1; D remains unclear. Source material: peripheral blood. The receptor was derived from a man between 50 and 59 years old with COVID-19, enrolled during active disease. CDR3: CASGSRRVNTEAFF. In DNA form, the CDR3 reads TGTGCCAGCGGGAGTAGGAGGGTGAACACTGAAGCTTTCTTT. The variable domain in full, completed from reference TRBV2 and TRBJ1-1, reads EPEVTQTPSHQVTQMGQEVILRCVPISNHLYFYWYRQILGQKVEFLVSFYNNEISEKSEIFDDQFSVERPDGSNFTLKIRSTKLEDSAMYFCASGSRRVNTEAFFGQGTRLTVV.